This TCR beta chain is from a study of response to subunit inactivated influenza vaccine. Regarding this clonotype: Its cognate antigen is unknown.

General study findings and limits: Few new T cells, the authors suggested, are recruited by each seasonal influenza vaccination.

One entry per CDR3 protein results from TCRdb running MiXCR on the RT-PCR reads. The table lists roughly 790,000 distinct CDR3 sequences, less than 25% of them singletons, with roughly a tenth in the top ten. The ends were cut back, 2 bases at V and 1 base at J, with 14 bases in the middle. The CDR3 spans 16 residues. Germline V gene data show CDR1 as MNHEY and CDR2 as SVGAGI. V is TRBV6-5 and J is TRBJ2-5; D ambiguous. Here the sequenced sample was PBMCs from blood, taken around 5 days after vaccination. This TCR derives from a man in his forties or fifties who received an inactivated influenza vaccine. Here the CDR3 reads CASSYASMNGQETQYF. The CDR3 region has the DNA TGTGCCAGCAGTTACGCCTCCATGAACGGCCAAGAGACCCAGTACTTC.